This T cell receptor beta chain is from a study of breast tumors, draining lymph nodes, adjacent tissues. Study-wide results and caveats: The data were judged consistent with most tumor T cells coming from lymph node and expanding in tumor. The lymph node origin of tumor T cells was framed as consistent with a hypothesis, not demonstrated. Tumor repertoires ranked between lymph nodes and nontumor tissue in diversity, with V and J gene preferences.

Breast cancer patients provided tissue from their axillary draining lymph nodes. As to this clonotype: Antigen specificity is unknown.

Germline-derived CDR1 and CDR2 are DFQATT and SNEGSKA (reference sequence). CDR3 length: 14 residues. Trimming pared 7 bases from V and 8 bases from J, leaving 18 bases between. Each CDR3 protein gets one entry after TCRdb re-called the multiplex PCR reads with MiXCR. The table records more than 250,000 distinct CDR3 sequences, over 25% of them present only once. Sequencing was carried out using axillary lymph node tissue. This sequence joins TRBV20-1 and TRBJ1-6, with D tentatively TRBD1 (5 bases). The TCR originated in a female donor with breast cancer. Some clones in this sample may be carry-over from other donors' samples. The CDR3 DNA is TGCAGTGTCAACATGGGGCGATCGTATTCACCCCTCCACTTT. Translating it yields CSVNMGRSYSPLHF.